Included here is one TCR beta chain sequence, with context. Its antigen is undetermined. This specimen comes from a study of shared clonotypes between healthy human individuals. Study-level results: Against clonotypes common to all four donors, non-shared ones had lower generation probabilities. Even with large depth, rarefaction showed that sorted-subset sequencing was incomplete. Blood alone was sampled, and tissue repertoires likely differ.

TCRdb keeps only in-frame clones here, not all; method: immunoSEQ multiplex PCR. The repertoire holds about 2.4 million clones, with more than 85% as singletons. The specimen was naive CD4+ T cells from PBMCs. Subset: CD45RA+ positively selected. This sequence originates from a young man in good health. Some clones in this sample may be carry-over from other donors' samples.

CDR3 DNA: TGTGCCAGCAGCTTGGAGACAGGGGGCAGCGGGGAGCTGTTTTTT. Translation: CASSLETGGSGELFF. The V call is TRBV5-4, the J call TRBJ2-2, with 10 positions matching TRBD1. There are 15 residues in the CDR3. Germline V gene lookup returns CDR1 SGHNT and CDR2 YYREEE (reference sequence). V lost 0 bases, J lost 7 bases, and 3 bases stayed unmatched. The variable domain in full, completed from reference TRBV5-4 and TRBJ2-2, reads ETGVTQSPTHLIKTRGQQVTLRCSSQSGHNTVSWYQQALGQGPQFIFQYYREEENGRGNFPPRFSGLQFPNYSSELNVNALELDDSALYLCASSLETGGSGELFFGEGSRLTVL.